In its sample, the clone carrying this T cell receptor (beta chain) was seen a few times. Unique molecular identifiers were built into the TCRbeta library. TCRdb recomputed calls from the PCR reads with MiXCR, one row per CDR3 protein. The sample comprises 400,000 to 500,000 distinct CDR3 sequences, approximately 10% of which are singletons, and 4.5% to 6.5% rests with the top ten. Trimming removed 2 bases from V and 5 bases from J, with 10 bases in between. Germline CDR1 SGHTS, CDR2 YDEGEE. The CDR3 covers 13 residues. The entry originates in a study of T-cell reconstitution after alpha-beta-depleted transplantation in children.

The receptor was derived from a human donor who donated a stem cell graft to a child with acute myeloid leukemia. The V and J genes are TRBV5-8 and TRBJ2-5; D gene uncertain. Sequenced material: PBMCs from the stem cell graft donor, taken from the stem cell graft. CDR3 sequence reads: CASSFEAGETQYF. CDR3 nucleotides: TGTGCCAGCAGCTTCGAGGCTGGTGAGACCCAGTACTTC.